The 30 T cell receptor beta chains reported below all come from one sample, sequenced in a study of beta chain features in type 1 diabetes. The entirety of the isolated RNA underwent reverse transcription, so expressed TCRB transcripts were sequenced. The table came from immunoSEQ multiplex PCR; TCRdb's copy has only in-frame clones and leaves some out. The sample shows 150,000 or so clones, approximately 12% of them seen only once. The sample comprised central memory CD4+ T cells from blood. These receptors were taken from a man aged 18 to 29 in good health.

The rearrangement joins TRBV25-1 to TRBJ2-7; the D is unclear. The CDR3 is 16 residues long. V lost 3 bases and J 2 bases, leaving 17 bases between the germline ends. Germline lookup yields CDR1 MGHDK and CDR2 SYGVNS. The CDR3 protein is CASSEGYPWQTYEQYF. Written as DNA, the CDR3 is TGTGCCAGCAGTGAGGGGTATCCGTGGCAGACCTACGAGCAGTACTTC.

The chain is built from TRBV9 and TRBJ2-5; D is perhaps TRBD2 (5 bases). From germline, CDR1 is SGDLS and CDR2 YYNGEE. CDR3 length equals 17 residues. V lost 0 bases to trimming and J lost 2 bases, with 17 bases between them. CDR3 in amino acids: CASSVGATRALQETQYF. DNA of the CDR3: TGTGCCAGCAGCGTAGGCGCTACTAGGGCTCTTCAAGAGACCCAGTACTTC.

This clone was picked up a small number of times. This chain links TRBV11-2 with TRBJ2-3; 8 bases fit TRBD2. Germline V gives CDR1 SGHAT, CDR2 FQNNGV. The J segment lost 5 bases and the V segment lost 4 bases, leaving 5 bases of the junction unmatched. The CDR3 extends over 14 amino acids. The CDR3 coding sequence is TGTGCCAGCAGCTCCAGCGGGAGAGAAGATACGCAGTATTTT. This encodes CASSSSGREDTQYF.

The rearrangement links TRBV28 to TRBJ1-5; TRBD1 agrees at 7 bases. V was pared by 7 bases and J by 7 bases, with 7 bases of the junction left unmatched. The germline gives CDR1 MDHEN, CDR2 SYDVKM. The CDR3 consists of 13 residues. For the CDR3, the DNA is TGTGCCAGCATTCGAGGGGGCAGCCAGCCCCAGCATTTT. This gives the protein CASIRGGSQPQHF. The full variable domain, its missing parts supplied by reference TRBV28 and TRBJ1-5, is DVKVTQSSRYLVKRTGEKVFLECVQDMDHENMFWYRQDPGLGLRLIYFSYDVKMKEKGDIPEGYSVSREKKERFSLILESASTNQTSMYLCASIRGGSQPQHFGDGTRLSIL.

Remarks on this clone: A much larger clonotype is one base distant, so this may be a read error. The chain links TRBV4-3 to TRBJ2-1; 7 bases are a match to TRBD2. Germline CDR1 and CDR2: LGHNA and YSLEER. The CDR3 consists of 14 residues. With V trimmed by 1 base and J by 9 bases, 6 bases remained unmatched. CDR3 amino acids: CASSQGEGCGEQFF. The CDR3 coding sequence is TGCGCCAGCAGCCAAGGGGAGGGGTGCGGTGAGCAGTTCTTC.

This clone occurred a few times. The V call is TRBV5-1, the J call TRBJ2-7; 9 bases match TRBD1. V lost 6 bases and J lost 5; bases outside the gene matches: 9. CDR3 size: 14 residues. Germline V CDR1 and CDR2: SGHRS, YFSETQ. In DNA form, the CDR3 reads TGCGCCAGCAACTCCGGGACAGGGTATAACGAGCAGTACTTC. This translates into CASNSGTGYNEQYF.

This clone turned up a few times. This chain connects TRBV9 to TRBJ2-7; possible D gene TRBD1, 6 bases. The CDR3 runs 13 residues. Germline values: CDR1 SGDLS, CDR2 YYNGEE. V was shortened by 3 bases and J by 9 bases, with 16 bases between the two germline ends. Written as DNA, the CDR3 is TGTGCCAGCAGCGCAGGAACACAGGGTACGCAGTACTTC. Protein product: CASSAGTQGTQYF.

This clone was observed at least ten times. V is TRBV18 and J is TRBJ2-5, with 8 bases identical to TRBD1. The germline V gene encodes CDR1 KGHSH and CDR2 LQKENI. Unmatched junction bases numbered 5, after V lost 3 bases and J lost 5 bases. The CDR3 runs to 14 residues. This chain's CDR3 is CASSPQGAAETQYF. The DNA for the CDR3 is TGTGCCAGCTCACCTCAGGGGGCGGCGGAGACCCAGTACTTC. Looking up the rest from reference TRBV18 and TRBJ2-5 gives the full variable domain: NAGVMQNPRHLVRRRGQEARLRCSPMKGHSHVYWYRQLPEEGLKFMVYLQKENIIDESGMPKERFSAEFPKEGPSILRIQQVVRGDSAAYFCASSPQGAAETQYFGPGTRLLVL.

Points on this clone: This is likely an artifact of a read error, given a far larger clone one base away. This sample also contains other DNA sequences that code for the same CDR3. The gene calls are TRBV7-3 and TRBJ1-1; no definite D call. The germline V gene has CDR1 SGHTA and CDR2 FQGTGA. This CDR3 has 12 amino acids. V was shortened by 2 bases and J by 3 bases, with 4 bases between the two germline ends. The CDR3 loop is CASSLRDTEAFF. For the CDR3, the DNA is TGTGCCAGCAGCTTACGGGACACTGAAGCTTTCTTT.

The chain links TRBV29-1 to TRBJ2-3, with 13 bases aligning to TRBD2. The J segment lost 2 bases and the V segment lost 7 bases, leaving 9 bases of the junction unmatched. This CDR3 has 16 residues. Germline CDR1 reads SQVTM; CDR2 reads ANQGSEA. CDR3 DNA sequence: TGCAGCGCTACCTCGGGACTAGCGGGGAACACAGATACGCAGTATTTT. Encoded protein: CSATSGLAGNTDTQYF.

This clone was seen more than once but under ten times. The CDR3 coding sequence is TGCGCCAGCAGCTTGACGGGGGGCCCTAGCACAGATACGCAGTATTTT. It specifies CASSLTGGPSTDTQYF. This chain connects TRBV5-1 to TRBJ2-3; TRBD2 might be the D (7 bases). The CDR3 is 16 residues long. V was cut by 1 base and J by 0 bases, with 12 bases left in between. Germline V gene sequence: CDR1 SGHRS, CDR2 YFSETQ.

The rearrangement links TRBV5-1 to TRBJ2-7, with 8 bases that match TRBD2. CDR3 length: 14 amino acids. The ends lost 4 bases at V and 2 bases at J; junction bases unmatched: 5. Germline loops: CDR1 SGHRS, CDR2 YFSETQ. Here the CDR3 reads CASSGVAGTYEQYF. CDR3 DNA sequence: TGCGCCAGCAGCGGGGTAGCGGGAACCTACGAGCAGTACTTC. Full variable domain (missing parts from reference TRBV5-1 and TRBJ2-7): KAGVTQTPRYLIKTRGQQVTLSCSPISGHRSVSWYQQTPGQGLQFLFEYFSETQRNKGNFPGRFSGRQFSNSRSEMNVSTLELGDSALYLCASSGVAGTYEQYFGPGTRLTVT.

There are many counts of this clone. This sequence joins TRBV7-9 and TRBJ2-1; 12 bases fit TRBD2. The CDR3 length is 18 residues. Per germline, CDR1 SEHNR and CDR2 FQNEAQ (reference sequence). J gave up 7 bases and V 2 bases, and 12 bases lay outside the gene matches. CDR3 sequence: CASSLPLRLAGVVNEQFF. The DNA for the CDR3 is TGTGCCAGCAGCTTACCCCTCAGACTAGCGGGAGTAGTGAATGAGCAGTTCTTC.

The sample holds a few counts of this clone. The rearrangement links TRBV7-2 to TRBJ2-3; possibly TRBD2 for D (5 bases). This CDR3 is built from 15 residues. The V and J ends lost 1 base and 9 bases respectively, with 17 bases between them. The V gene's germline CDR1 is SGHTA and CDR2 FQGNSA. For the CDR3, the DNA is TGTGCCAGCAGCTTAGGGGCTAGCCGCGCCCAGACGCAGTATTTT. As protein: CASSLGASRAQTQYF.

This clone was counted only a few times. V usage is TRBV18 and J usage is TRBJ2-5; 9 bases agree with TRBD1. The CDR3 is 16 amino acids. CDR1 and CDR2 from the germline V gene are KGHSH and LQKENI. V shed 0 bases and J 6 bases; nucleotides not matched to a gene: 8. The CDR3 reads CASSPPRTGEGKTQYF. The DNA for the CDR3 is TGTGCCAGCTCACCACCTCGGACAGGGGAGGGAAAGACCCAGTACTTC.

This clone was observed at least ten times. This chain connects TRBV6-6 to TRBJ1-5, with D hard to call. Per germline, CDR1 MNHNY and CDR2 SVGAGI (reference sequence). V lost 0 bases and J 2 bases, leaving 5 bases between the germline ends. CDR3 length equals 14 residues. The CDR3 DNA follows: TGTGCCAGCAGTTACTCGAGGGGCAATCAGCCCCAGCATTTT. Encoded protein: CASSYSRGNQPQHF.

This clone appeared a few times. The chain recombines TRBV28 with TRBJ2-3; 9 nucleotides line up with TRBD2. With V trimmed by 6 bases and J by 5 bases, 6 bases remained unmatched. CDR3 length: 14 amino acids. Germline V lookup: CDR1 MDHEN, CDR2 SYDVKM. The CDR3 DNA is TGTGCCAGCAGCGAAGCGGGGGGCCAAGATACGCAGTATTTT. Translating gives CASSEAGGQDTQYF. The whole variable domain, remainder taken from reference TRBV28 and TRBJ2-3, is DVKVTQSSRYLVKRTGEKVFLECVQDMDHENMFWYRQDPGLGLRLIYFSYDVKMKEKGDIPEGYSVSREKKERFSLILESASTNQTSMYLCASSEAGGQDTQYFGPGTRLTVL.

The sample holds a few counts of this clone. V and J are TRBV20-1 and TRBJ2-1; D uncertain. Per the germline V gene, CDR1 is DFQATT and CDR2 is SNEGSKA (reference sequence). CDR3 length equals 11 residues. This CDR3 is CTKDGYYEQFF. In DNA, the CDR3 is TGCACCAAGGACGGATACTATGAGCAGTTCTTC.

This clone was detected only a few times. The chain recombines TRBV18 with TRBJ2-3; D is unresolved. Trimming shortened V by 3 bases and J by 0 bases, and 7 bases separated the two germline ends. The CDR3 contains 14 residues. Germline loops: CDR1 KGHSH, CDR2 LQKENI. CDR3 sequence (DNA): TGTGCCAGCTCACCGCTCGATAGCACAGATACGCAGTATTTT. It translates to CASSPLDSTDTQYF.

In its sample, this clone was seen a few times. The chain couples TRBV5-1 to TRBJ2-4; 7 nucleotides match TRBD1. The CDR3 has 15 residues. Losses at the gene ends were 4 bases for V and 2 bases for J; bases not matched to a gene: 6. Looked up from germline, CDR1 is SGHRS and CDR2 is YFSETQ. CDR3 DNA sequence: TGCGCCAGCAGCAGACAGGGCGGATCCAAAAACATTCAGTACTTC. It yields the protein CASSRQGGSKNIQYF.

The chain links TRBV30 to TRBJ1-2; TRBD1 is a possible D gene (5 bases). Trimming took off 5 bases at V and 6 bases at J, with 10 bases between the two ends. Looked up from germline, CDR1 is GTSNPN and CDR2 is SVGIG (reference sequence). The CDR3 contains 11 residues. The DNA for the CDR3 is TGTGCCTGGGGCAGGGTGCATGGCTACACCTTC. It is translated as CAWGRVHGYTF.

This clone came up a few times. The chain uses TRBV9 and TRBJ1-1; D not certain. The V and J ends lost 4 bases and 8 bases respectively, with 15 bases between them. The CDR3 is made up of 13 amino acids. Germline V gives CDR1 SGDLS, CDR2 YYNGEE. The CDR3 sequence is CASSLTGSKEAFF. DNA for the CDR3: TGTGCCAGCAGCTTAACCGGGTCCAAGGAAGCTTTCTTT. Full variable domain (rest looked up from reference TRBV9 and TRBJ1-1): DSGVTQTPKHLITATGQRVTLRCSPRSGDLSVYWYQQSLDQGLQFLIQYYNGEERAKGNILERFSAQQFPDLHSELNLSSLELGDSALYFCASSLTGSKEAFFGQGTRLTVV.

This clone came up a few times. CDR3 loop: CASSYGTNRVSDTQYF. In nucleotides, the CDR3 is TGTGCCAGCAGCTACGGGACTAATCGAGTCTCAGATACGCAGTATTTT. The genes are TRBV7-2 and TRBJ2-3, with 7 bases matching TRBD2. Germline assignment: CDR1 SGHTA and CDR2 FQGNSA. V was clipped by 4 bases and J by 4 bases; unmatched bases: 11. The CDR3 totals 16 residues.

The chain uses TRBV20-1 and TRBJ2-5, with D unresolved. The CDR3 consists of 10 residues. The V end was cut by 8 bases, the J end by 1 base, with 5 bases between. Germline CDR1 DFQATT, CDR2 SNEGSKA (reference sequence). This CDR3 is CSPFQETQYF. The CDR3 bases are TGCAGTCCCTTCCAAGAGACCCAGTACTTC.

The sample holds a few counts of this clone. The chain links TRBV18 to TRBJ2-7; D possibly corresponds to TRBD2 (5 bases). V lost 2 bases, J lost 3 bases, and 14 bases lay in between. Germline V gene lookup returns CDR1 KGHSH and CDR2 LQKENI. The CDR3 runs to 15 residues. CDR3: CASSPREGASYEQYF. CDR3 bases: TGTGCCAGCTCACCAAGAGAGGGCGCCAGCTACGAGCAGTACTTC.

This clone was counted a few times. The J gene is TRBJ1-4, the V gene TRBV6-6; no clear D. V lost 5 bases and J 14 bases, leaving 15 bases between the germline ends. CDR3 length: 12 amino acids. Germline V lookup: CDR1 MNHNY, CDR2 SVGAGI (reference sequence). The CDR3 loop reads CASSPRAGKLFF. The CDR3 DNA follows: TGTGCCAGCAGTCCACGAGCCGGGAAGCTGTTTTTT.

In its sample, this clone was seen a few times. The chain carries TRBV7-8 and TRBJ2-4; 9 nucleotides agree with TRBD2. The V segment lost 5 bases and the J segment 3 bases; nucleotides outside the gene matches: 20. CDR1 SGHVS and CDR2 FQNEAQ come from the germline V gene. CDR3 size: 20 residues. The CDR3 reads CASSPGGRGGRIIDKNIQYF. The DNA for the CDR3 is TGTGCCAGCAGCCCCGGCGGGCGGGGGGGCCGGATAATTGACAAAAACATTCAGTACTTC.

Here the CDR3 DNA reads TGTGCCAGCTCACCCTCATGGGGCACCTACGAGCAGTACTTC. As protein: CASSPSWGTYEQYF. This sequence joins TRBV18 and TRBJ2-7, with D maybe TRBD1 (5 bases). This CDR3 region has 14 residues. Germline V gene sequence: CDR1 KGHSH, CDR2 LQKENI. Trimming took off 3 bases at V and 2 bases at J, with 11 bases between the two ends.

J is TRBJ1-1 and V is TRBV28; D gene unclear. Trimming shortened V by 3 bases and J by 11 bases, and 16 bases separated the two germline ends. The CDR3 totals 13 residues. CDR1 MDHEN and CDR2 SYDVKM come from the germline V gene. The CDR3 reads CASSLRQDLRAFF. The DNA for the CDR3 is TGTGCCAGCAGTTTGCGCCAAGACCTTCGGGCTTTCTTT. Variable domain in full (rest from reference TRBV28 and TRBJ1-1): DVKVTQSSRYLVKRTGEKVFLECVQDMDHENMFWYRQDPGLGLRLIYFSYDVKMKEKGDIPEGYSVSREKKERFSLILESASTNQTSMYLCASSLRQDLRAFFGQGTRLTVV.

V and J are TRBV28 and TRBJ2-7, with D possibly matching TRBD2 (5 bases). Germline V lookup: CDR1 MDHEN, CDR2 SYDVKM. Deletions cut 4 bases from V and 1 base from J, with 14 bases between. The CDR3 spans 15 residues. CDR3 region: CASSSSSSNSYEQYF. The CDR3, as DNA: TGTGCCAGCAGTTCGTCTAGCAGCAATTCCTACGAGCAGTACTTC.